Shown below are 5 T cell receptor beta chains from a single sample sequenced in a study of blood T cell repertoires in COVID-19. The data were produced by immunoSEQ multiplex PCR, yet TCRdb's version contains in-frame clones alone and is incomplete. The sample consists of some 150,000 clones, 75% to 85% of them appearing once. Sequencing used peripheral blood. The receptors stem from a woman in her fifties or sixties with acute or convalescent COVID-19.

In its sample, this clone was seen a few times. J is TRBJ1-2 and V is TRBV9; no reliable D call. V lost 4 bases and J lost 5, with 12 bases in between. The CDR3 is made up of 13 amino acids. CDR1 SGDLS and CDR2 YYNGEE come from the germline V gene. CDR3 in DNA: TGTGCCAGCAGCCTTACATCGGGGTATGGCTACACCTTC. Its protein product is CASSLTSGYGYTF.

Comments on this clone: Other DNA sequences in this specimen translate into the identical CDR3. The chain combines TRBV7-8 with TRBJ1-2; tentatively, D is TRBD1 (6 bases). Germline V gives CDR1 SGHVS, CDR2 FQNEAQ. V was cut by 3 bases and J by 4 bases, with 9 bases left in between. CDR3 length: 13 amino acids. The CDR3: CASSLDSSYGYTF. The CDR3 nucleotides read TGTGCCAGCAGCTTGGACAGCAGCTATGGCTACACCTTC.

V gene TRBV5-5 combines with J gene TRBJ1-1; a weak D match, TRBD1 (5 bases). This CDR3 is 14 amino acids long. Trimming removed 4 bases from V and 1 base from J, with 11 bases in between. Germline V CDR1 and CDR2: SGHKS, YYEKEE (reference sequence). The CDR3 spells CASSTHGGNTEAFF. The CDR3 coding sequence is TGTGCCAGCAGCACTCACGGGGGGAACACTGAAGCTTTCTTT.

There are many counts of this clone. The J gene is TRBJ1-1, the V gene TRBV4-1; 10 bases are a match to TRBD1. Trimming removed 1 base from V and 7 bases from J; junction bases left unmatched: 9. Germline V CDR1 and CDR2: MGHRA, YSYEKL. The length of the CDR3 is 16 residues. The DNA for the CDR3 is TGCGCCAGCAGCCAAGGGACAGGGGGGGGCTGGGATGAAGCTTTCTTT. It codes for CASSQGTGGGWDEAFF.

The V call is TRBV14, the J call TRBJ1-4, with a tentative D call TRBD1 (5 bases). This CDR3 region has 15 residues. Trimming left V 2 bases short and J 3 bases short, with 10 bases between. Per germline, CDR1 SGHDN and CDR2 FVKESK. CDR3: CASSQHPGPNEKLFF. DNA for the CDR3: TGTGCCAGCAGCCAACACCCAGGGCCTAATGAAAAACTGTTTTTT. Using reference TRBV14 and TRBJ1-4 for the parts outside the CDR3, the full variable domain is EAGVTQFPSHSVIEKGQTVTLRCDPISGHDNLYWYRRVMGKEIKFLLHFVKESKQDESGMPNNRFLAERTGGTYSTLKVQPAELEDSGVYFCASSQHPGPNEKLFFGSGTQLSVL.